A selection of T cell receptor beta chains follows, all from one sample in a study of cytomegalovirus exposure and HLA in healthy donors. This table comes from immunoSEQ multiplex PCR, and its TCRdb copy is limited to in-frame clones, with some not included. This table has some 130,000 clones, nearly 90% appearing once. Input material: PBMCs. All receptors come from a woman between 18 and 29 years old in good health and CMV-seronegative. Each CDR3 is given with its conserved first and last residue. D genes are given only for firm matches. Clone size is shown for a subset of rows, as once, few, many or a class of expanded clone.

TRBJ1-2 . . 13 TRBV10-3 TGTGCCATCACTCCCTGGACAGATCGGGGCTACACCTTC CAITPWTDRGYTF
TRBJ2-5 . . 12 TRBV18 TGTGCCAGCTCACCAGGACTGGGGACCCAGTACTTC CASSPGLGTQYF
TRBJ1-5 . . 13 TRBV19 TGTGCCAGTAGTATAGGTGGGGCGCAGCCCCAGCATTTT CASSIGGAQPQHF
TRBJ1-1 TRBD1 once 17 TRBV25-1 TGTGCCAGCAGTGAAATTGGGACAGGAGGATTGGGCACTGAAGCTTTCTTT CASSEIGTGGLGTEAFF
TRBJ2-1 . . 16 TRBV11-3 TGTGCCAGCAGCTTGGGCCTCTTAGCGAGTTACAATGAGCAGTTCTTC CASSLGLLASYNEQFF
TRBJ2-1 TRBD2 . 16 TRBV5-1 TGCGCCAGCAGCTTGTTGATAGCGGGGGGATACAATGAGCAGTTCTTC CASSLLIAGGYNEQFF
TRBJ2-3 . . 17 TRBV9 TGTGCCAGCAGCGTTGCCCTCTGGGGGGGCCCCCCGGATACGCAGTATTTT CASSVALWGGPPDTQYF
TRBJ2-1 TRBD2 once 14 TRBV10-3 TGTGCCATCAGTGTACAGCGGGGGGTCAATGAGCAGTTCTTC CAISVQRGVNEQFF
TRBJ2-7 TRBD2 . 14 TRBV27 TGTGCCAGCCGCGGAGCGGGGATCAGCTACGAGCAGTACTTC CASRGAGISYEQYF
TRBJ2-2 . once 16 TRBV7-9 TGTGCCAGCAGCTTATTCGCGGGGGCCCGGACCGGGGAGCTGTTTTTT CASSLFAGARTGELFF
TRBJ1-5 . . 14 TRBV6-1 TGTGCCAGCAGTACAGACGGAGGATATCAGCCCCAGCATTTT CASSTDGGYQPQHF
TRBJ2-1 TRBD1 . 13 TRBV18 TGTGCCAGCTCACCGGACAGGAGCAATGAGCAGTTCTTC CASSPDRSNEQFF
TRBJ2-7 TRBD1 . 16 TRBV5-1 TGCGCCAGCAGCTTTGAGGTCCGGACAGGGGGGTACGAGCAGTACTTC CASSFEVRTGGYEQYF
TRBJ2-7 TRBD2 . 13 TRBV10-3 TGTGCCATCCAGGCGGGGGGCCCCTACGAGCAGTACTTC CAIQAGGPYEQYF
TRBJ1-2 . . 13 TRBV6-1 TGTGCCAGCAGTGTTAATCAGGGCGATGGCTACACCTTC CASSVNQGDGYTF
TRBJ2-1 . . 15 TRBV9 TGTGCCAGCAGCGTAGAAGGGGCCCTGGGCAATGAGCAGTTCTTC CASSVEGALGNEQFF
TRBJ1-1 . . 12 TRBV5-5 TGTGCCAGCAGCTTCCAGGGCACTGAAGCTTTCTTT CASSFQGTEAFF
TRBJ1-2 . . 15 TRBV9 TGTGCCAGCAGCGTAGCTAATACAGGAAACTATGGCTACACCTTC CASSVANTGNYGYTF
TRBJ1-4 . . 15 TRBV6-1 TGTGCCAGCAGTCGAGCTACAGTAACTAATGAAAAACTGTTTTTT CASSRATVTNEKLFF
TRBJ2-5 TRBD2 . 14 TRBV11-2 TGTGCCAGCAAAGCGGGGGCGGGACTGAAGACCCAGTACTTC CASKAGAGLKTQYF
TRBJ1-4 . . 13 TRBV15 TGTGCCACCAGCCCCAGGGTTGGAGAAAAACTGTTTTTT CATSPRVGEKLFF
TRBJ2-5 TRBD1 . 15 TRBV10-3 TGTGCCAGCAGACAACAGGGGGCAGTAGGGGAGACCCAGTACTTC CASRQQGAVGETQYF
TRBJ1-4 TRBD1 . 14 TRBV29-1 TGCAGCGTATTTCCGGGACAGGGTGGAGAAAAACTGTTTTTT CSVFPGQGGEKLFF
TRBJ1-6 . . 14 TRBV7-9 TGTGCCAGCCAACACAGGACCTTCAATTCACCCCTCCACTTT CASQHRTFNSPLHF
TRBJ1-6 . once 15 TRBV6-5 TGTGCCAGCAGTTACGGGGGGGGAGCTAATTCACCCCTCCACTTT CASSYGGGANSPLHF
TRBJ1-1 TRBD1 . 14 TRBV4-2 TGTGCCAGCAGCCCCACAGGACAGGGGACTGAAGCTTTCTTT CASSPTGQGTEAFF
TRBJ2-7 TRBD2 few 16 TRBV4-2 TGTGCCAGCAGCCAAAAACCCAGCGGGGAATCCTACGAGCAGTACTTC CASSQKPSGESYEQYF
TRBJ1-4 . . 11 TRBV5-4 TGTGCCACCCACAGGGCTGAAAAACTGTTTTTT CATHRAEKLFF